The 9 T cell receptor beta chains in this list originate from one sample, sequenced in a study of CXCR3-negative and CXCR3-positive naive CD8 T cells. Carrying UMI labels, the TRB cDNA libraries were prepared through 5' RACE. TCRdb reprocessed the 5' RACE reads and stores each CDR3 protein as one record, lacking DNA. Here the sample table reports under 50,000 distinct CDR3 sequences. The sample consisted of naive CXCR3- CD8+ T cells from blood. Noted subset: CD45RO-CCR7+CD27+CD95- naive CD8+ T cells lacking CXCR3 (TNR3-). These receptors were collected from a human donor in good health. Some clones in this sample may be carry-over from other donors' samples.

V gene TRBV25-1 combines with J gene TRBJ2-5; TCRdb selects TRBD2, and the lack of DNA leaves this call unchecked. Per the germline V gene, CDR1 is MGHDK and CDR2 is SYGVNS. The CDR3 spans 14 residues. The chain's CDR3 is CASSEWEGRETQYF.

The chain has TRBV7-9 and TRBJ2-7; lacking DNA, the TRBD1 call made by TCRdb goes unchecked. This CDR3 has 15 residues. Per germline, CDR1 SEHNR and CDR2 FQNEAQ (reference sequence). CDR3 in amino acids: CASSLVQGGSYEQYF.

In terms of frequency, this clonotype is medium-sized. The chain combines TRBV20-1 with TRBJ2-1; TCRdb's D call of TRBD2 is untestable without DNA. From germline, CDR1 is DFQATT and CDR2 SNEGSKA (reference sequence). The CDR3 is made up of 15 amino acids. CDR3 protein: CSARDIAGEDNEQFF.

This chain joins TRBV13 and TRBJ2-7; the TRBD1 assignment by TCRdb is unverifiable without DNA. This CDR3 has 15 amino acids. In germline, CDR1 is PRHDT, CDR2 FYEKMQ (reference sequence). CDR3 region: CASSLGTGNSYEQYF.

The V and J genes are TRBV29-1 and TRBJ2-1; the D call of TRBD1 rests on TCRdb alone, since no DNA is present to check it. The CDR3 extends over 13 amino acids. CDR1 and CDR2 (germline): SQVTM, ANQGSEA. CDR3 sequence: CSGTGGIYNEQFF.

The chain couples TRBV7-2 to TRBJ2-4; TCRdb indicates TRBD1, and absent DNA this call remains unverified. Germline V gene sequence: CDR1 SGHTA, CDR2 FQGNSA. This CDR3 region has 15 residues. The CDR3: CASSSGTSAKNIQYF.

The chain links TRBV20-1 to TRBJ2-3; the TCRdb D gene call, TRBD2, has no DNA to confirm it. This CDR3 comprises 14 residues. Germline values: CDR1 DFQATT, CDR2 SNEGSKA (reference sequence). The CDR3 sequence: CSVGTPARTDTQYF.

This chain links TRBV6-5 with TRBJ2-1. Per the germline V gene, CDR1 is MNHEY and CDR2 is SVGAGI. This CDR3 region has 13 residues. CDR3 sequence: CASSYSAYNEQFF.

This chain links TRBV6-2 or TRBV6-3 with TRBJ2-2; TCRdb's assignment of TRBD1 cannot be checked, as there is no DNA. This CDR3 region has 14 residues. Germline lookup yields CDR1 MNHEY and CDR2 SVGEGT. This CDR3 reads CASSWGAGTGELFF.